The 31 T cell receptor beta chains listed next were all sequenced from one sample in a study of OX40 agonist ivuxolimab in advanced cancers. The method was immunoSEQ multiplex PCR; TCRdb's version includes in-frame clones alone and lacks a portion of them. In the table there are about 54,000 clones, roughly nine tenths of which are singletons. Sequenced material: CD4+ or CD8+ T cells sorted from blood, taken in a trial of the OX40 agonist ivuxolimab. These receptors came from an adult with an advanced solid tumor such as melanoma, head and neck, liver or kidney cancer.

This clone was seen a single time. The chain joins TRBV6-4 to TRBJ2-1; D call uncertain. V lost 4 bases and J lost 9, with 13 bases in between. This CDR3 is 13 amino acids long. The germline V gene has CDR1 MRHNA and CDR2 SNTAGT. The CDR3 nucleotides read TGTGCCAGCAGTGTTCGGCCTAACAGTGAGCAGTTCTTC. Its protein product is CASSVRPNSEQFF.

V and J are TRBV28 and TRBJ1-2, with D unresolved. Deletions cut 4 bases from V and 8 bases from J, with 17 bases between. Looked up from germline, CDR1 is MDHEN and CDR2 is SYDVKM. This CDR3 has 14 residues. The CDR3 here is CASSSEPRWEGYTF. CDR3 sequence (DNA): TGTGCCAGCAGTTCGGAACCCCGATGGGAGGGCTACACCTTC.

The chain combines TRBV20-1 with TRBJ2-4; no clear D. There are 10 residues in the CDR3. V was trimmed by 3 bases and J by 9 bases, leaving 6 bases between them. Per germline, CDR1 DFQATT and CDR2 SNEGSKA (reference sequence). Here the CDR3 DNA reads TGCAGTGCTAGTAACGGCATTCAGTACTTC. Translating gives CSASNGIQYF.

This chain links TRBV9 with TRBJ2-5; tentatively, D is TRBD1 (5 bases). This CDR3 spans 14 amino acids. Trimming left V 4 bases short and J 5 bases short, with 15 bases between. Germline CDR1 is SGDLS and CDR2 is YYNGEE. CDR3 bases: TGTGCCAGCAGCCGATCAGGGTTGGGGGAGACCCAGTACTTC. It is translated as CASSRSGLGETQYF.

With respect to this clone: The sample has other DNA sequences that encode this CDR3 too. The J gene is TRBJ2-5, the V gene TRBV5-1; TRBD1 might be the D (5 bases). The CDR3 has 12 amino acids. Trimming removed 0 bases from V and 5 bases from J, with 5 bases in between. Germline V CDR1 and CDR2: SGHRS, YFSETQ. The CDR3 region has the DNA TGCGCCAGCAGCTTGGCAGGGGAGACCCAGTACTTC. The encoded protein is CASSLAGETQYF.

The chain joins TRBV11-3 to TRBJ2-7; 9 nucleotides line up with TRBD2. J gave up 1 base and V 1 base, and 2 bases lay outside the gene matches. Germline V gene lookup returns CDR1 SGHNT and CDR2 YENEEA. The CDR3 contains 15 residues. CDR3 bases: TGTGCCAGCAGCTTAGCAGCGGGAGGTTCCTACGAGCAGTACTTC. Translating it yields CASSLAAGGSYEQYF.

This chain connects TRBV10-3 to TRBJ2-7; D not resolved. There are 13 residues in the CDR3. Trimming cost V 4 bases and J 3 bases, with 10 bases left between them. Germline V gene data show CDR1 as ENHRY and CDR2 as SYGVKD. In DNA, the CDR3 is TGTGCCATCAGTGGATTTTTGATCTACGAGCAGTACTTC. Translation gives CAISGFLIYEQYF.

This chain connects TRBV6-6 to TRBJ2-4; no reliable D call. Germline V lookup: CDR1 MNHNY, CDR2 SVGAGI (reference sequence). The length of the CDR3 is 13 residues. The ends were cut back, 0 bases at V and 11 bases at J, with 11 bases in the middle. DNA of the CDR3: TGTGCCAGCAGTTACTCGAGCAGTAGAGTTCAGTACTTC. It specifies CASSYSSSRVQYF.

The chain combines TRBV11-3 with TRBJ2-1, with D uncertain. Germline-derived CDR1 and CDR2 are SGHNT and YENEEA. V was shortened by 2 bases and J by 7 bases, with 15 bases between the two germline ends. The CDR3 extends over 15 amino acids. The CDR3 reads CASSLRKGSANEQFF. The CDR3 DNA follows: TGTGCCAGCAGCTTAAGGAAGGGAAGCGCGAATGAGCAGTTCTTC.

This sequence joins TRBV21-1 and TRBJ2-7; the DNA was not compared with TRBD1, the D call given in the table. TRBV21-1 is a known pseudogene. This CDR3 region has 15 residues. CDR3 in DNA: TGTGCCAGCAGCAGAAGGACAGGGGGGTCCTACGAGCAGTACTTC. It encodes CASSRRTGGSYEQYF.

CDR3 sequence: CASSGYNLEKLFF. CDR3 DNA: TGTGCCAGCAGTGGTTACAATTTGGAAAAACTGTTTTTT. The chain uses TRBV6-1 and TRBJ1-4; D gene ambiguous. Trimming shortened V by 4 bases and J by 8 bases, and 11 bases separated the two germline ends. The CDR3 has 13 residues. Germline CDR1 and CDR2: MNHNS and SASEGT.

This chain uses TRBV25-1 with TRBJ2-7, with TRBD2 matching over 8 bases. The germline gives CDR1 MGHDK, CDR2 SYGVNS. The CDR3 extends over 16 amino acids. J was trimmed by 1 base and V by 3 bases; bases with no gene match: 8. DNA for the CDR3: TGTGCCAGCAGTGACGTAATAGCGGGAACATCCTACGAGCAGTACTTC. Translated, it gives CASSDVIAGTSYEQYF.

In its sample, this clone was seen once. This sequence joins TRBV15 and TRBJ1-6; TRBD1 agrees at 11 bases. Germline CDR1 reads LNHNV; CDR2 reads YYDKDF (reference sequence). Unmatched junction bases numbered 2, after V lost 4 bases and J lost 9 bases. This CDR3 is 14 amino acids long. The CDR3 nucleotides read TGTGCCACCAGCACCGGGACAGGGGGTTCACCCCTCCACTTT. It yields the protein CATSTGTGGSPLHF. The whole variable domain, filled in from reference TRBV15 and TRBJ1-6, reads DAMVIQNPRYQVTQFGKPVTLSCSQTLNHNVMYWYQQKSSQAPKLLFHYYDKDFNNEADTPDNFQSRRPNTSFCFLDIRSPGLGDTAMYLCATSTGTGGSPLHFGNGTRLTVT.

The chain has TRBV18 and TRBJ1-4, with D unresolved. CDR3 length equals 13 residues. V lost 6 bases to trimming and J lost 6 bases, with 11 bases between them. CDR1 is KGHSH and CDR2 is LQKENI in the germline V gene. As DNA, the CDR3 is TGTGCCAGCTCTGATAGGAAGGATGAAAAACTGTTTTTT. Translating it yields CASSDRKDEKLFF.

The rearrangement uses TRBV7-9 and TRBJ1-1; no reliable D call. Trimming took 1 base from V and 1 from J, leaving 13 bases between them. The CDR3 has 16 residues. Germline loops: CDR1 SEHNR, CDR2 FQNEAQ (reference sequence). The CDR3 coding sequence is TGTGCCAGCAGCTTAGGGCAGACGGGGAGGAACACTGAAGCTTTCTTT. It encodes CASSLGQTGRNTEAFF.

This clone was seen once. This chain's CDR3 is CASSLSRDRGDYGYTF. The DNA of the CDR3 is TGTGCCAGCAGTTTGTCCAGGGACAGGGGGGACTATGGCTACACCTTC. The chain recombines TRBV27 with TRBJ1-2; 11 nucleotides match TRBD1. The CDR3 spans 16 residues. Germline V gene lookup returns CDR1 MNHEY and CDR2 SMNVEV (reference sequence). Losses at the gene ends were 3 bases for V and 3 bases for J; bases not matched to a gene: 6.

This chain joins TRBV28 and TRBJ1-4; D not resolved. The V end was cut by 2 bases, the J end by 8 bases, with 12 bases between. The CDR3 sequence is 14 residues long. Germline CDR1 is MDHEN and CDR2 is SYDVKM. CDR3 in amino acids: CASSLLGLKEKLFF. For the CDR3, the DNA is TGTGCCAGCAGTTTACTTGGGTTAAAGGAAAAACTGTTTTTT.

This clone was detected only a few times. The CDR3 region has the DNA TGTGCCAGCTCACTAGCGGGGGGCGCTTCTAACAATGAGCAGTTCTTC. Its protein product is CASSLAGGASNNEQFF. The rearrangement links TRBV18 to TRBJ2-1; 10 bases match TRBD2. Germline values: CDR1 KGHSH, CDR2 LQKENI. V gave up 4 bases and J gave up 5 bases; unmatched junction bases: 8. This CDR3 is 16 amino acids long.

CDR3 loop: CASSLGHLSGNTIYF. In nucleotides, the CDR3 is TGTGCCAGCAGCTTAGGACACCTCTCTGGAAACACCATATATTTT. The chain joins TRBV11-2 to TRBJ1-3; D is unresolved. The V gene's germline CDR1 is SGHAT and CDR2 FQNNGV. The CDR3 totals 15 residues. Trimming left V 1 base short and J 0 bases short, with 7 bases between.

This sequence joins TRBV29-1 and TRBJ2-1, with 9 bases aligning to TRBD2. Germline loops: CDR1 SQVTM, CDR2 ANQGSEA. The V and J ends lost 0 bases and 3 bases, in that order; junction bases with no gene match: 6. The CDR3 covers 16 residues. The CDR3: CSVEDPSGRLYNEQFF. DNA of the CDR3: TGCAGCGTTGAAGACCCAAGCGGGAGGCTCTACAATGAGCAGTTCTTC.

The chain combines TRBV5-1 with TRBJ2-7, with TRBD2 identical over 8 bases. The germline gives CDR1 SGHRS, CDR2 YFSETQ. J was trimmed by 4 bases and V by 1 base; bases with no gene match: 4. The CDR3 is 14 amino acids. The CDR3 reads CASSLTSGSYEQYF. The CDR3 region has the DNA TGCGCCAGCAGCTTGACTAGCGGTTCTTACGAGCAGTACTTC.

The rearrangement joins TRBV5-1 to TRBJ1-1; TRBD1 matches 8 bases. V lost 4 bases and J lost 1; bases outside the gene matches: 3. This CDR3 comprises 14 residues. Germline CDR1 and CDR2: SGHRS and YFSETQ. The DNA for the CDR3 is TGCGCCAGCAGCCCGGGACAGGCGAACACTGAAGCTTTCTTT. This encodes CASSPGQANTEAFF.

This clone appeared a few times. The chain employs TRBV7-2 and TRBJ2-1, with D unresolved. Trimming removed 1 base at V and 7 bases at J, with 14 bases between. The CDR3 has 15 amino acids. From germline, CDR1 is SGHTA and CDR2 FQGNSA. This CDR3 is CASSLDPRFGNEQFF. CDR3 in DNA: TGTGCCAGCAGCTTAGATCCCCGCTTCGGGAATGAGCAGTTCTTC.

The chain carries TRBV25-1 and TRBJ2-1; weak D call: TRBD2 (5 bases). V lost 2 bases and J lost 7, with 6 bases in between. CDR1 and CDR2 (germline): MGHDK, SYGVNS. This CDR3 region has 12 residues. The CDR3 DNA is TGTGCCAGCAGTGAAGGACTTAATGAGCAGTTCTTC. This codes for CASSEGLNEQFF.

The genes are TRBV5-5 and TRBJ1-4; D unresolved. V dropped 0 bases and J dropped 8 bases, with 8 bases sitting between them. CDR1 and CDR2 from the germline V gene are SGHKS and YYEKEE (reference sequence). The length of the CDR3 is 13 residues. The DNA for the CDR3 is TGTGCCAGCAGCTTGGTCGGGGTCGAAAAACTGTTTTTT. It encodes CASSLVGVEKLFF.

CDR3 nucleotide sequence: TGTGCCAGCAGTTTATCGTCCGCCCGGCTGGATTCACCCCTCCACTTT. Translation: CASSLSSARLDSPLHF. The genes are TRBV27 and TRBJ1-6; D is undetermined. In germline, CDR1 is MNHEY, CDR2 SMNVEV (reference sequence). Trimming left V 0 bases short and J 8 bases short, with 14 bases between. This CDR3 has 16 residues.

This chain connects TRBV5-6 to TRBJ2-5; a possible D gene is TRBD1 (5 bases). V gave up 4 bases and J gave up 7 bases, with 17 bases separating them. This CDR3 is built from 14 residues. Looked up from germline, CDR1 is SGHDT and CDR2 is YYEEEE. CDR3 amino acids: CASSAQGTFGTQYF. DNA of the CDR3: TGTGCCAGCAGCGCTCAGGGTACTTTCGGGACCCAGTACTTC.

This CDR3 is CASEFRGSTDTQYF. DNA for the CDR3: TGTGCCAGCGAATTTCGGGGGAGCACAGATACGCAGTATTTT. The chain couples TRBV28 to TRBJ2-3, with TRBD2 as a possible D gene (6 bases). Germline CDR1 is MDHEN and CDR2 is SYDVKM. The V end was cut by 8 bases, the J end by 0 bases, with 12 bases between. This CDR3 is 14 amino acids long.

The J gene is TRBJ2-1, the V gene TRBV2; D gene unclear. V was clipped by 8 bases and J by 2 bases, with 19 bases between them. The CDR3 consists of 16 residues. Germline V gene lookup returns CDR1 SNHLY and CDR2 FYNNEI. The DNA of the CDR3 is TGTGCCAGCGGCCGGGCCCCCACGAGTGCCTACAATGAGCAGTTCTTC. Amino acid sequence: CASGRAPTSAYNEQFF.

The chain uses TRBV5-4 and TRBJ2-3, with 8 bases matching TRBD2. The CDR3 has 13 residues. Germline trimming cut 0 bases from V and 9 bases from J; bases unmatched to any gene: 3. Germline-derived CDR1 and CDR2 are SGHNT and YYREEE (reference sequence). CDR3 loop: CASSLDGGGTQYF. CDR3 nucleotide sequence: TGTGCCAGCAGCTTGGACGGGGGGGGAACGCAGTATTTT.

For this clone: Other DNA sequences in this specimen translate into the identical CDR3. The chain is built from TRBV5-1 and TRBJ1-5; perhaps TRBD1 as D (5 bases). There are 16 residues in the CDR3. Deletions cut 3 bases from V and 7 bases from J, with 20 bases between. CDR1 SGHRS and CDR2 YFSETQ come from the germline V gene. For the CDR3, the DNA is TGCGCCAGCAGCTCAGGGTCGGGCGAGGAGGGGCAGCCCCAGCATTTT. It is translated as CASSSGSGEEGQPQHF.